This TCR beta chain was profiled in a study of spatial heterogeneity in lung cancer. Study as a whole: For the average unique TCR and UMI combination, more than ten occurrences appeared in raw reads.

This clonotype was seen a few times. As yet, its antigen is unknown. The time point: sample taken at primary tumor resection. Whole RNA was taken from tumor, nontumor lung or frozen PBMC; it was then sequenced unsorted. The donors comprised around 76 untreated early-stage non-small cell lung cancer patients. The library protocol tagged each TCR cDNA with a unique molecular identifier. MiXCR, applied by TCRdb to the 5' RACE reads, yields one record per CDR3 protein. The sample comprises some 70,000 distinct CDR3 sequences, about an eighth of which are singletons, and roughly 7% rests with the top ten. CDR3 length equals 12 residues. Trimming pared 4 bases from V and 6 bases from J, leaving 10 bases between. Germline lookup yields CDR1 DFQATT and CDR2 SNEGSKA (reference sequence). Findings of the study overall: Follow-up blood showed ubiquitous expanded tumor TCRs less than blood at resection did.

The source was PBMCs, collected at surgery. This receptor was identified in a male donor with early-stage non-small cell lung cancer. The chain has TRBV20-1 and TRBJ1-5; D might be TRBD1 (6 bases). CDR3 protein: CSAKQGGQPQHF. The CDR3 DNA reads as TGCAGTGCTAAACAGGGAGGTCAGCCCCAGCATTTT.